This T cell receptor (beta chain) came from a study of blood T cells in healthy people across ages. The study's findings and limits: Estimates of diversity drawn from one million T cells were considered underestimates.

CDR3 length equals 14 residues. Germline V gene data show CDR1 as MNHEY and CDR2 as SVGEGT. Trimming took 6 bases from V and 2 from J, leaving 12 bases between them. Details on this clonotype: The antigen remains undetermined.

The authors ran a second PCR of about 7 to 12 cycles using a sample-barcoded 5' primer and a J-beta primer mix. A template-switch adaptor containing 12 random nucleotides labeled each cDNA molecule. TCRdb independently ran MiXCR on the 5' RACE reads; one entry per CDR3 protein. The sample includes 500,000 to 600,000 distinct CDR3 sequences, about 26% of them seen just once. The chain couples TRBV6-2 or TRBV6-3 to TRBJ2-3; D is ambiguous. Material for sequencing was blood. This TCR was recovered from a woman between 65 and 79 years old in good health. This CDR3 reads CASSPGYLTDTQYF. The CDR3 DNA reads TGTGCCAGCAGCCCCGGGTACCTCACAGATACGCAGTATTTT.